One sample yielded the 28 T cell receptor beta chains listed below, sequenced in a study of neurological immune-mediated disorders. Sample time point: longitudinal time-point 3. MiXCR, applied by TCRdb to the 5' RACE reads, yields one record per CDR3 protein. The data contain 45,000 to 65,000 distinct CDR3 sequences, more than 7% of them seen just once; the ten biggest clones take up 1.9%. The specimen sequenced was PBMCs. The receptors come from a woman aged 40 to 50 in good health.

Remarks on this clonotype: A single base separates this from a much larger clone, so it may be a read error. DNA for the CDR3: TGTGCCAGCAGTCAGAGTCCCGGGACTAGTTGGCCCTACAATGAGCAGTTCTTC. It yields the protein CASSQSPGTSWPYNEQFF. The rearrangement joins TRBV12-3 or TRBV12-4 to TRBJ2-1; 8 bases align to TRBD2. Trimming cost V 5 bases and J 2 bases; bases outside gene matches: 14. The CDR3 has 18 residues.

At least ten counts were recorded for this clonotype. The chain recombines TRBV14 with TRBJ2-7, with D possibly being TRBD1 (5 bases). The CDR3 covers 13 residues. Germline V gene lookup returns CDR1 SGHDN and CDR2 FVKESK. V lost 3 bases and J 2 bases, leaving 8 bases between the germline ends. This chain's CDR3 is CASSHGHTYEQYF. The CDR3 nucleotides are TGTGCCAGCAGCCATGGACATACCTACGAGCAGTACTTC.

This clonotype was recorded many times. CDR3 sequence reads: CSGRSTTGELFF. The CDR3, as DNA: TGCAGTGGCAGAAGCACGACCGGGGAGCTGTTTTTT. The rearrangement joins TRBV20-1 to TRBJ2-2; D uncertain. V was cut by 7 bases and J by 5 bases, with 11 bases left in between. Germline assignment: CDR1 DFQATT and CDR2 SNEGSKA (reference sequence). The CDR3 is 12 residues long.

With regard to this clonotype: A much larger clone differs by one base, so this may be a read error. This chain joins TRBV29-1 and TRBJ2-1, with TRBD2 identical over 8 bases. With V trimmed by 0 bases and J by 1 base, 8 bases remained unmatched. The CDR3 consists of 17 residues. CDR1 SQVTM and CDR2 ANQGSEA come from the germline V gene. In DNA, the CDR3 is TGCAGCGTTGAAGAATACCGTGGCGGGAGGTCCTACAATGAGCAGTTCTTC. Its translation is CSVEEYRGGRSYNEQFF.

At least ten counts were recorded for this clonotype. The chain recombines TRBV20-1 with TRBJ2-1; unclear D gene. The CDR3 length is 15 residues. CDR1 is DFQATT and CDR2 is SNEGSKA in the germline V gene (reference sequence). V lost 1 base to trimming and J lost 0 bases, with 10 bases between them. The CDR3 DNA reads TGCAGTGCTAGAGGGGATGGCAGCTCCTACAATGAGCAGTTCTTC. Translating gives CSARGDGSSYNEQFF.

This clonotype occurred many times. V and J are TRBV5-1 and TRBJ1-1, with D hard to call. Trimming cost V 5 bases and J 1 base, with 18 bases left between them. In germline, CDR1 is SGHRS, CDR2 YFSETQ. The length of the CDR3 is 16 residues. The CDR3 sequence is CASSREAGLRNTEAFF. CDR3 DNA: TGCGCCAGCAGTCGGGAGGCTGGTTTGCGGAACACTGAAGCTTTCTTT.

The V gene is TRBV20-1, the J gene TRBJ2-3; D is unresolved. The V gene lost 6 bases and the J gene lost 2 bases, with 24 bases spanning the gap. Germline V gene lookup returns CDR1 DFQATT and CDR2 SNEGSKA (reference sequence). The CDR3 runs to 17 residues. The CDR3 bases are TGCAGTGCCGAACTTGGCAGTATCGGGCGAATCACAGATACGCAGTATTTT. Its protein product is CSAELGSIGRITDTQYF.

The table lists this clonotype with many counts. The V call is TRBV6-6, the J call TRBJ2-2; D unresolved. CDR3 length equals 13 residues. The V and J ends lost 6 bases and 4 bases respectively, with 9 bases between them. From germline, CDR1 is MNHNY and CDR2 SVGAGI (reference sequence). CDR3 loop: CASRHSTTGELFF. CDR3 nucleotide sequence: TGTGCCAGCAGGCACTCCACCACCGGGGAGCTGTTTTTT.

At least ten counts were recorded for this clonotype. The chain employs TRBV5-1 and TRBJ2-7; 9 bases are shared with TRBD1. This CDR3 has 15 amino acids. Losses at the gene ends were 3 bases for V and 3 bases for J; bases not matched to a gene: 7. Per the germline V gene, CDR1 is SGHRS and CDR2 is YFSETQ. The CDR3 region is CASSSGTGSVYEQYF. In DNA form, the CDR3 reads TGCGCCAGCAGCTCCGGGACAGGGTCTGTCTACGAGCAGTACTTC. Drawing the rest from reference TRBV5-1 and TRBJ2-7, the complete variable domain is KAGVTQTPRYLIKTRGQQVTLSCSPISGHRSVSWYQQTPGQGLQFLFEYFSETQRNKGNFPGRFSGRQFSNSRSEMNVSTLELGDSALYLCASSSGTGSVYEQYFGPGTRLTVT.

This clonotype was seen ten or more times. CDR3 in amino acids: CSAGTLDYGYTF. The CDR3 coding sequence is TGCAGTGCTGGGACGTTGGACTATGGCTACACCTTC. The chain recombines TRBV20-1 with TRBJ1-2; D is possibly TRBD1 (5 bases). This CDR3 region has 12 residues. Germline V gene sequence: CDR1 DFQATT, CDR2 SNEGSKA (reference sequence). V was shortened by 5 bases and J by 3 bases, with 10 bases between the two germline ends.

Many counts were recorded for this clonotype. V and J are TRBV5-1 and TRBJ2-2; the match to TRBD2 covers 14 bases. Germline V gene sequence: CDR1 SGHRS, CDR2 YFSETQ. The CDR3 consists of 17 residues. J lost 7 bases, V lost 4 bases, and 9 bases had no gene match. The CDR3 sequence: CASSPPGTSGSNGELFF. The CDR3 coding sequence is TGCGCCAGCAGCCCCCCCGGGACTAGCGGGAGTAACGGGGAGCTGTTTTTT.

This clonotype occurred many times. The CDR3 DNA sequence: TGCAGTGCTAGAGATCCCGGAGACAGGCACTACGAGCAGTACTTC. Protein product: CSARDPGDRHYEQYF. This chain links TRBV20-1 with TRBJ2-7, with D possibly being TRBD1 (6 bases). In germline, CDR1 is DFQATT, CDR2 SNEGSKA (reference sequence). The CDR3 loop spans 15 amino acids. Trimming took 0 bases from V and 3 from J, leaving 15 bases between them.

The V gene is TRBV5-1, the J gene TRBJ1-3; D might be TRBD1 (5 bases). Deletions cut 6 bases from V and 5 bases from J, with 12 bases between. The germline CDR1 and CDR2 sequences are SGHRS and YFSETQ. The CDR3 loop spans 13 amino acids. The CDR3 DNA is TGCGCCAGCACCTCAGACAGCCGAAACACCATATATTTT. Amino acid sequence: CASTSDSRNTIYF.

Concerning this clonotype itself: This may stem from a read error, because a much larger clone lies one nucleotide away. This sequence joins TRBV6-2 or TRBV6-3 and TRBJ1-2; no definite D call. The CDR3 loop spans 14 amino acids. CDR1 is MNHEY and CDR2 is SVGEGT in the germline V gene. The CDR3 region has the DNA TGTGCCGGCAGTAACGACGGCCTTGGCTATGGCTACACCTTC. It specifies CAGSNDGLGYGYTF.

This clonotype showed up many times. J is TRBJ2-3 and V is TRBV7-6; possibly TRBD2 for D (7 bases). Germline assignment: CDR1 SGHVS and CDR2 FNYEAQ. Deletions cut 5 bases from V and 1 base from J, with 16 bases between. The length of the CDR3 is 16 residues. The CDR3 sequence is CASSRLAGAGTDTQYF. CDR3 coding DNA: TGTGCCAGCAGCCGCCTGGCGGGGGCGGGCACAGATACGCAGTATTTT.

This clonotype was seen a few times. The CDR3 here is CASSKGTFSGNTIYF. The CDR3 bases are TGTGCCAGCAGTAAGGGTACCTTCTCTGGAAACACCATATATTTT. V gene TRBV6-5 combines with J gene TRBJ1-3, with no clear D. Germline V lookup: CDR1 MNHEY, CDR2 SVGAGI. The V end lost 5 bases, the J end lost 0 bases, and 11 bases lay between the germline ends. The CDR3 runs 15 residues.

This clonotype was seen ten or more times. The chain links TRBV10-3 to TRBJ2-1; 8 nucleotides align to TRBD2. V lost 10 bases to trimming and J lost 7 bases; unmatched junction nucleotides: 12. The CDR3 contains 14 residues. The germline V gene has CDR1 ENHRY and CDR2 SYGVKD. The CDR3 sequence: CATDPGLALNEQFF. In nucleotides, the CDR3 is TGTGCCACCGACCCCGGACTAGCTTTAAATGAGCAGTTCTTC.

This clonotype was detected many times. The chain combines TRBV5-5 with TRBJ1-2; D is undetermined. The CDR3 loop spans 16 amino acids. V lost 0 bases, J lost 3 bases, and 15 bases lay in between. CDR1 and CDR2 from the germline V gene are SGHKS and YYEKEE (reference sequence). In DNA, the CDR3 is TGTGCCAGCAGCTTGGGAAATAGGGTTTCGGACTATGGCTACACCTTC. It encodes CASSLGNRVSDYGYTF.

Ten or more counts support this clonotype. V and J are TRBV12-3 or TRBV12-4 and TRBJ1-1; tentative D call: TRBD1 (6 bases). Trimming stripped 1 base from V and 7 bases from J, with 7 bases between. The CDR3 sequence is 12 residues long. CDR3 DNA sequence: TGTGCCAGCAGTTTAGGAGGGGGTGAAGCTTTCTTT. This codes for CASSLGGGEAFF.

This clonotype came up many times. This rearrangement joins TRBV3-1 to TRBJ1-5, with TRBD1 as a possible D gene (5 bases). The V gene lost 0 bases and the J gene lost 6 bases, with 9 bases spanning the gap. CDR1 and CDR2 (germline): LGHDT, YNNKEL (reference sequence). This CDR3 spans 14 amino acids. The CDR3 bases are TGTGCCAGCAGCCAAGATTGGGGGGGTCAGCCCCAGCATTTT. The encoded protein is CASSQDWGGQPQHF. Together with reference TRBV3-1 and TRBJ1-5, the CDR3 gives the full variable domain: DTAVSQTPKYLVTQMGNDKSIKCEQNLGHDTMYWYKQDSKKFLKIMFSYNNKELIINETVPNRFSPKSPDKAHLNLHINSLELGDSAVYFCASSQDWGGQPQHFGDGTRLSIL.

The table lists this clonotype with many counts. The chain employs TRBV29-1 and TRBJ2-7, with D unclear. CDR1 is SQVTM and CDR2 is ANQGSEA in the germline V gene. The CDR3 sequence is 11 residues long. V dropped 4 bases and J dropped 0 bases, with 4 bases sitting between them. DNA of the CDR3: TGCAGCGTTGTTGTCTCCTACGAGCAGTACTTC. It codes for CSVVVSYEQYF.

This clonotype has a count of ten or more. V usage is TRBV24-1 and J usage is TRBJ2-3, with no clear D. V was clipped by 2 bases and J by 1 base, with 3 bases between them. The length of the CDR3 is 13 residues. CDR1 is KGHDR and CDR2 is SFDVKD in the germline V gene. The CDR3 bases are TGTGCCACCAGTGATTGGGGCACAGATACGCAGTATTTT. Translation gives CATSDWGTDTQYF.

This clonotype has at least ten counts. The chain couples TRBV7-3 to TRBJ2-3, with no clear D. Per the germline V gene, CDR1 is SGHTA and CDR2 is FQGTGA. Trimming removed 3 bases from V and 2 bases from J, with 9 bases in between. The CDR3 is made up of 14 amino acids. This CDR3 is CASSFRVTTDTQYF. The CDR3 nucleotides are TGTGCCAGCAGCTTTAGGGTGACCACAGATACGCAGTATTTT.

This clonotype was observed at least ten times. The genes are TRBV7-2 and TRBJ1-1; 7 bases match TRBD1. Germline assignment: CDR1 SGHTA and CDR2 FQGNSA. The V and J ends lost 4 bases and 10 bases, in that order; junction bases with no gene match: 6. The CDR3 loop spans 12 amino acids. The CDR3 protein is CASSSQGGTAFF. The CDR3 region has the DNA TGTGCCAGCAGCTCCCAAGGGGGCACAGCTTTCTTT.

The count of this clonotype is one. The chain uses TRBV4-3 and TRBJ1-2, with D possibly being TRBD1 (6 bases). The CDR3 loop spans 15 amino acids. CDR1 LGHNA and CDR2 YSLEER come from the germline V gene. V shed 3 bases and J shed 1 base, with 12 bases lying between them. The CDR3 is CASSQTGLNNYGYTF. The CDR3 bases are TGCGCCAGCAGCCAGACAGGATTGAATAACTATGGCTACACCTTC.

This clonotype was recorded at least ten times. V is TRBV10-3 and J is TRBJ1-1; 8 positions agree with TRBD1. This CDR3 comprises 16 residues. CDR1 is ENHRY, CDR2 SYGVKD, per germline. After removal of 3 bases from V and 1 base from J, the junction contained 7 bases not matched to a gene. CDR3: CAISEYVTGANTEAFF. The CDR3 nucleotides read TGTGCCATCAGTGAATACGTGACAGGGGCGAACACTGAAGCTTTCTTT.

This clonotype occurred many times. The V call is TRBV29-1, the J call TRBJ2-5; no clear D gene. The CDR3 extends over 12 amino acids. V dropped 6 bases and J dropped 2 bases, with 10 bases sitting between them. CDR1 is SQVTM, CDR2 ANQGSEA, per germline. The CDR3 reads CSVKDPQETQYF. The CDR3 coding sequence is TGCAGCGTGAAGGACCCGCAAGAGACCCAGTACTTC.

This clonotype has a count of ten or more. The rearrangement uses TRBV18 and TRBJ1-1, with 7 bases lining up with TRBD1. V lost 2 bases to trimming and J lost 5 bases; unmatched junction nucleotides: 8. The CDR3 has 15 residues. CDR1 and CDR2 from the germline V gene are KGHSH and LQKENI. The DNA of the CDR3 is TGTGCCAGCTCACCAATGACAGGGAGGAATACTGAAGCTTTCTTT. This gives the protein CASSPMTGRNTEAFF.